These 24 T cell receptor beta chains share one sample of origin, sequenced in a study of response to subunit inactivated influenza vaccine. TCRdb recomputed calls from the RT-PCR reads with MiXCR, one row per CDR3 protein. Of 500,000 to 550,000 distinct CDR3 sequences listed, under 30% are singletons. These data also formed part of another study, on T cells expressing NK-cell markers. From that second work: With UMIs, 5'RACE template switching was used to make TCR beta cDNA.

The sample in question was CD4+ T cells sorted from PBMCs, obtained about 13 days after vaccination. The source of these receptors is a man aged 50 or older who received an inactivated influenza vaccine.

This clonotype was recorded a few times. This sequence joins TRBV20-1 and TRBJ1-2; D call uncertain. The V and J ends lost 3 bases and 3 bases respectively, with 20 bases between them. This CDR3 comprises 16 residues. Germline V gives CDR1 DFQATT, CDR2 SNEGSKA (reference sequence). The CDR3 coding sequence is TGCAGTGCTAGTCCGGGGTCGAGCGCTCCCTACTATGGCTACACCTTC. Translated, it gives CSASPGSSAPYYGYTF.

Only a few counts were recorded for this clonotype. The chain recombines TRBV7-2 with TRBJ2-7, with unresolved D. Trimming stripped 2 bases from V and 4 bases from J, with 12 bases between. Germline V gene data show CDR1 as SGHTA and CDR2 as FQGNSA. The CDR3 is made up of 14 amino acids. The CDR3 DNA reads TGTGCCAGCAGCTTAATCCGACGCTCTTACGAGCAGTACTTC. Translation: CASSLIRRSYEQYF. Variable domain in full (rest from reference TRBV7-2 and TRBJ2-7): GAGVSQSPSNKVTEKGKDVELRCDPISGHTALYWYRQSLGQGLEFLIYFQGNSAPDKSGLPSDRFSAERTGGSVSTLTIQRTQQEDSAVYLCASSLIRRSYEQYFGPGTRLTVT.

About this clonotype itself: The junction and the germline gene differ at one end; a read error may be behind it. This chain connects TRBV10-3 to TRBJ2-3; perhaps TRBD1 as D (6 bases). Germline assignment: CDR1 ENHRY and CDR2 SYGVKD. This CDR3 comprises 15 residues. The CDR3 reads CAITAGRGSTDKQYF. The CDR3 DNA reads TGTGCCATCACCGCGGGCAGGGGCAGCACAGATAAGCAGTATTTT.

This chain's CDR3 is CASNSGETQYF. In DNA, the CDR3 is TGTGCCAGCAATTCAGGGGAGACCCAGTACTTC. V and J are TRBV7-6 and TRBJ2-5; the D gene is possibly TRBD1 (5 bases). Trimming cost V 7 bases and J 5 bases, with 8 bases left between them. The CDR3 totals 11 residues. CDR1 and CDR2 from the germline V gene are SGHVS and FNYEAQ.

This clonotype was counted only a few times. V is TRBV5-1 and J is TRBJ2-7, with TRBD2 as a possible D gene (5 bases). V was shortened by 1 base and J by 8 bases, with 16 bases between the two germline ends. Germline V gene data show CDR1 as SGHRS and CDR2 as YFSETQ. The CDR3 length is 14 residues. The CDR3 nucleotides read TGCGCCAGCAGCTTGTGGGAGCCCTCTGGTCAGCAGTACTTC. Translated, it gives CASSLWEPSGQQYF.

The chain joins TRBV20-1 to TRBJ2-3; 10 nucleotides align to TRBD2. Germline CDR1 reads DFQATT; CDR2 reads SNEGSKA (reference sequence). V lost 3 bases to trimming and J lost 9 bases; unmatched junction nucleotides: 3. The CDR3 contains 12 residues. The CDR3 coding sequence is TGCAGTGCTAGGCTAGCGGGAGCCACGCAGTATTTT. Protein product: CSARLAGATQYF.

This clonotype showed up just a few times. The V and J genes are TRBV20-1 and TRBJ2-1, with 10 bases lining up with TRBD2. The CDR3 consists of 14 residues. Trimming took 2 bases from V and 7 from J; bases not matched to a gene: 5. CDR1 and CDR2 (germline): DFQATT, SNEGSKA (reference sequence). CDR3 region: CSARSSGRRNEQFF. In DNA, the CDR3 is TGCAGTGCTAGAAGTAGCGGGAGGCGAAATGAGCAGTTCTTC.

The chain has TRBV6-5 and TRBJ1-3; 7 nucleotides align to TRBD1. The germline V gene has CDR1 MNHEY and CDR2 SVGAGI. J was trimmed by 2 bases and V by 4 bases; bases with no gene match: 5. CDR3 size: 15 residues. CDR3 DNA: TGTGCCAGCAGTTCACAGGGGCCGGCTGGAAACACCATATATTTT. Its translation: CASSSQGPAGNTIYF.

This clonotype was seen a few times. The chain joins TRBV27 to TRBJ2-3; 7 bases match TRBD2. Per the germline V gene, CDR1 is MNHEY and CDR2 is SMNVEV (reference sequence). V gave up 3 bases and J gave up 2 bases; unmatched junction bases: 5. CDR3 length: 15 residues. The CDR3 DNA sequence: TGTGCCAGCAGTTTGGTGGGGGGGTTCACAGATACGCAGTATTTT. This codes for CASSLVGGFTDTQYF.

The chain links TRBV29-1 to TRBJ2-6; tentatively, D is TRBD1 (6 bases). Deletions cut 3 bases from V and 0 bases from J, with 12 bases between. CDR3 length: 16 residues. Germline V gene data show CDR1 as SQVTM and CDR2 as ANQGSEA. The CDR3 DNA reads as TGCAGCGTTGAGAAAGGACAGCCCTCTGGGGCCAACGTCCTGACTTTC. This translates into CSVEKGQPSGANVLTF.

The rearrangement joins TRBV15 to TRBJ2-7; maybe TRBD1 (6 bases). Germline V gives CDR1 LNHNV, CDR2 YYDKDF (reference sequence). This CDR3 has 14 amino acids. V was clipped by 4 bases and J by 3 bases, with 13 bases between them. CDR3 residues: CATSTPQGLYEQYF. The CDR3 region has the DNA TGTGCCACCAGCACCCCGCAGGGGCTCTACGAGCAGTACTTC.

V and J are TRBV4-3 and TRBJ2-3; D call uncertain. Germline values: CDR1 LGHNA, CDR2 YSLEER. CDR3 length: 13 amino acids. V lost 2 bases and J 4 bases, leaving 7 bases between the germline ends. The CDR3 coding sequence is TGCGCCAGCAGCCAAAGGAACCCAGATACGCAGTATTTT. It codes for CASSQRNPDTQYF.

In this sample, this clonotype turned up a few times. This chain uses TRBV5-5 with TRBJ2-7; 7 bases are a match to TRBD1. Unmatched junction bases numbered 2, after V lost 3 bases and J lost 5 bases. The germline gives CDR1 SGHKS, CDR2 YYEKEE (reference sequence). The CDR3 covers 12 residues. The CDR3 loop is CASSYRGDEQYF. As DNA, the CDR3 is TGTGCCAGCAGCTACAGGGGTGACGAGCAGTACTTC.

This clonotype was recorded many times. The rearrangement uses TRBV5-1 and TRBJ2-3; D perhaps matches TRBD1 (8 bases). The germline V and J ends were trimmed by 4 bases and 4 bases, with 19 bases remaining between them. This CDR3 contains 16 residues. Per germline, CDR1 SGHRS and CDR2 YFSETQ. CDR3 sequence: CASSPDRVGGADTQYF. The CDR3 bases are TGCGCCAGCAGCCCGGACAGGGTGGGAGGGGCAGATACGCAGTATTTT.

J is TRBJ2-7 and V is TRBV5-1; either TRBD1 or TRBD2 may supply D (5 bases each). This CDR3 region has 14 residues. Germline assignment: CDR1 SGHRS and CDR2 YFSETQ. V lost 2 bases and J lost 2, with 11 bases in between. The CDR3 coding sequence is TGCGCCAGCAGCTTAGGGGACCACACCTACGAGCAGTACTTC. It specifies CASSLGDHTYEQYF.

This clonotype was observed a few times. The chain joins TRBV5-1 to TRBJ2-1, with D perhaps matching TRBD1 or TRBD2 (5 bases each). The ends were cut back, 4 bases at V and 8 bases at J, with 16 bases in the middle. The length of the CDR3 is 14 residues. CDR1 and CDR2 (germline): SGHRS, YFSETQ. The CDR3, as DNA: TGCGCCAGCAGCGTGGACACTACGGGGCATGAGCAGTTCTTC. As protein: CASSVDTTGHEQFF.

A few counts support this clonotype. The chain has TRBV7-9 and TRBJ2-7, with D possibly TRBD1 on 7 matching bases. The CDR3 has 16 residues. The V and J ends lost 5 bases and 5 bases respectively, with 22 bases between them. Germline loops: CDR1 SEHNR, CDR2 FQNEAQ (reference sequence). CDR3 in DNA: TGTGCCAGCAGCCGATGGGGTGGAGGGGGCTTCCACGAGCAGTACTTC. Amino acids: CASSRWGGGGFHEQYF.

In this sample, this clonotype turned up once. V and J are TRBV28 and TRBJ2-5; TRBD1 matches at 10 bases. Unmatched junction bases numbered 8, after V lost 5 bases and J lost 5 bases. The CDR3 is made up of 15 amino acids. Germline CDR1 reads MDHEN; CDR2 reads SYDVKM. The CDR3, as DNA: TGTGCCAGCAGTCGCCGGACAGGGGGAAGTGAGACCCAGTACTTC. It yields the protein CASSRRTGGSETQYF. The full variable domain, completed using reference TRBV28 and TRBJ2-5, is DVKVTQSSRYLVKRTGEKVFLECVQDMDHENMFWYRQDPGLGLRLIYFSYDVKMKEKGDIPEGYSVSREKKERFSLILESASTNQTSMYLCASSRRTGGSETQYFGPGTRLLVL.

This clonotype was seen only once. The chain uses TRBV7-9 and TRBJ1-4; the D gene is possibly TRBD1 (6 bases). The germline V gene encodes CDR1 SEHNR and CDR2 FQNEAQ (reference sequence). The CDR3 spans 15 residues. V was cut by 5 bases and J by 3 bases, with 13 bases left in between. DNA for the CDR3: TGTGCCAGCAGCCTGGAAGGGGGTCCTAATGAAAAACTGTTTTTT. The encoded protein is CASSLEGGPNEKLFF.

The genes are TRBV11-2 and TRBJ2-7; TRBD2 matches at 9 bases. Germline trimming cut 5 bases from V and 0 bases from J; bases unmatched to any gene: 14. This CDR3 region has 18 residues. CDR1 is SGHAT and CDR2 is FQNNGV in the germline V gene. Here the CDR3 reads CASSPRGGGVRSSYEQYF. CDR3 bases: TGTGCCAGCAGCCCCCGAGGCGGGGGGGTTAGGAGCTCCTACGAGCAGTACTTC.

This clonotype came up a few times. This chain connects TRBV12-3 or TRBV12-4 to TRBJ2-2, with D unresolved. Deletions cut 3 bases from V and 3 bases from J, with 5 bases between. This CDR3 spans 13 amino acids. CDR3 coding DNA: TGTGCCAGCAGTTTTCAATACACCGGGGAGCTGTTTTTT. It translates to CASSFQYTGELFF.

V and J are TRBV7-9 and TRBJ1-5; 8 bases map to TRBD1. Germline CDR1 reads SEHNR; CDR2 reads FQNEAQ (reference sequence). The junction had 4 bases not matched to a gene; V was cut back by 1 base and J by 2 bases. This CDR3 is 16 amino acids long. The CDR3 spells CASSLGTGTRNQPQHF. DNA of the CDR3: TGTGCCAGCAGCTTAGGGACAGGGACACGCAATCAGCCCCAGCATTTT.

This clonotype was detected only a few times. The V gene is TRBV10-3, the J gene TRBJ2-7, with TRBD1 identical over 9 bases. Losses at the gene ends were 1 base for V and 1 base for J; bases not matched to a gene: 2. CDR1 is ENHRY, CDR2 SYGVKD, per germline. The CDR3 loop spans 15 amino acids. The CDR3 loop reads CAISEYGQGSYEQYF. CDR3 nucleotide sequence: TGTGCCATCAGTGAGTACGGACAGGGGTCCTACGAGCAGTACTTC.

The CDR3 DNA sequence: TGTGCCAGCAGCTTCACTAGCGGGAACACCGGGGAGCTGTTTTTT. Amino acid sequence: CASSFTSGNTGELFF. This sequence joins TRBV7-2 and TRBJ2-2; 8 bases are a match to TRBD2. This CDR3 comprises 15 residues. CDR1 SGHTA and CDR2 FQGNSA come from the germline V gene. Trimming took 3 bases from V and 1 from J; bases not matched to a gene: 1. The whole variable domain, filled in from reference TRBV7-2 and TRBJ2-2, reads GAGVSQSPSNKVTEKGKDVELRCDPISGHTALYWYRQSLGQGLEFLIYFQGNSAPDKSGLPSDRFSAERTGGSVSTLTIQRTQQEDSAVYLCASSFTSGNTGELFFGEGSRLTVL.